These 24 T cell receptor beta chains originate from one sample sequenced in a study of T cells after somatic rescue of genetic block. The table came from immunoSEQ multiplex PCR; TCRdb's copy has only in-frame clones and leaves some out. The table shows approximately 71,000 clones, with just under 95% occurring only once. What was sequenced was peripheral blood mononuclear cells (PBMCs). The receptors come from a man aged 35 to 55.

This sequence joins TRBV27 and TRBJ2-7, with TRBD1 identical over 9 bases. With V trimmed by 4 bases and J by 4 bases, 8 bases remained unmatched. CDR1 is MNHEY, CDR2 SMNVEV, per germline (reference sequence). This CDR3 is built from 15 residues. The CDR3 DNA follows: TGTGCCAGCAGTTCTCCCGGGACAGGGAGGTACGAGCAGTACTTC. Encoded protein: CASSSPGTGRYEQYF.

The rearrangement joins TRBV9 to TRBJ1-2, with unresolved D. The V end lost 0 bases, the J end lost 4 bases, and 10 bases lay between the germline ends. Germline V gene sequence: CDR1 SGDLS, CDR2 YYNGEE. The CDR3 has 14 amino acids. The DNA of the CDR3 is TGTGCCAGCAGCGTAGTTTCGGCGACCTATGGCTACACCTTC. Residues: CASSVVSATYGYTF.

This chain links TRBV14 with TRBJ2-1; no clear D gene. The CDR3 is made up of 13 amino acids. CDR1 is SGHDN and CDR2 is FVKESK in the germline V gene. The ends were cut back, 3 bases at V and 2 bases at J, with 5 bases in the middle. This CDR3 reads CASSHEAYNEQFF. The CDR3 nucleotides read TGTGCCAGCAGCCATGAGGCCTACAATGAGCAGTTCTTC.

V is TRBV2 and J is TRBJ2-3; TRBD2 matches at 9 bases. Germline V gives CDR1 SNHLY, CDR2 FYNNEI. V gave up 5 bases and J gave up 4 bases; unmatched junction bases: 13. CDR3 length: 17 amino acids. CDR3 protein: CASSQEEGGRGADTQYF. Here the CDR3 DNA reads TGTGCCAGCAGTCAAGAAGAGGGCGGGAGGGGTGCAGATACGCAGTATTTT.

The chain is built from TRBV7-9 and TRBJ2-1; D gene ambiguous. Per the germline V gene, CDR1 is SEHNR and CDR2 is FQNEAQ (reference sequence). V gave up 5 bases and J gave up 8 bases, with 10 bases separating them. The CDR3 extends over 12 amino acids. For the CDR3, the DNA is TGTGCCAGCAGCAAAATAGACTATGAGCAGTTCTTC. Protein sequence: CASSKIDYEQFF.

The chain carries TRBV14 and TRBJ1-5; 7 bases agree with TRBD1. Germline assignment: CDR1 SGHDN and CDR2 FVKESK. The V and J ends lost 5 bases and 5 bases, in that order; junction bases with no gene match: 6. The CDR3 has 14 amino acids. Here the CDR3 reads CASSRTGRDQPQHF. As DNA, the CDR3 is TGTGCCAGCAGCAGGACAGGTCGTGATCAGCCCCAGCATTTT.

This rearrangement joins TRBV27 to TRBJ2-6; no definite D call. Germline V lookup: CDR1 MNHEY, CDR2 SMNVEV (reference sequence). V lost 5 bases and J 2 bases, leaving 4 bases between the germline ends. The CDR3 is made up of 13 amino acids. The CDR3 sequence is CASSVTGANVLTF. Written as DNA, the CDR3 is TGTGCCAGCAGTGTCACTGGGGCCAACGTCCTGACTTTC.

The genes are TRBV21-1 and TRBJ2-7; the D call TRBD2 from the table was never checked on the DNA. TRBV21-1 is a documented pseudogene. The CDR3 has 12 residues. The DNA for the CDR3 is TGTGCCAGCACCGACGGAGGTGGCGAGCAGTACTTC. It yields the protein CASTDGGGEQYF.

For the CDR3, the DNA is TGTGCCAGTAGTGGGTTCGAATATACGCAGTATTTT. Translation: CASSGFEYTQYF. V usage is TRBV19 and J usage is TRBJ2-3, with no clear D. This CDR3 comprises 12 residues. Germline V lookup: CDR1 LNHDA, CDR2 SQIVND (reference sequence). Between the trimmed V and J ends, which lost 5 bases and 7 bases, there was a span of 10 bases.

This chain joins TRBV6-6 and TRBJ2-7; tentatively, D is TRBD1 (6 bases). V was shortened by 4 bases and J by 1 base, with 11 bases between the two germline ends. Per the germline V gene, CDR1 is MNHNY and CDR2 is SVGAGI (reference sequence). The CDR3 is 14 residues long. In nucleotides, the CDR3 is TGTGCCAGCAGTTCAGGGGACACTTCCTACGAGCAGTACTTC. It codes for CASSSGDTSYEQYF.

The chain links TRBV5-1 to TRBJ1-6, with D possibly being TRBD1 (5 bases). Per germline, CDR1 SGHRS and CDR2 YFSETQ. The CDR3 loop spans 14 amino acids. V was pared by 1 base and J by 6 bases, with 8 bases between. As DNA, the CDR3 is TGCGCCAGCAGCTTGACAGGTGCTAATTCACCCCTCCACTTT. Translation: CASSLTGANSPLHF.

The V gene is TRBV19, the J gene TRBJ2-7; D is uncertain. Germline CDR1 is LNHDA and CDR2 is SQIVND (reference sequence). The CDR3 contains 12 residues. Trimming took off 1 base at V and 5 bases at J, with 6 bases between the two ends. This CDR3 is CASSIGENEQYF. The CDR3 bases are TGTGCCAGTAGTATAGGTGAGAACGAGCAGTACTTC.

The chain combines TRBV9 with TRBJ1-1, with 12 bases lining up with TRBD1. This CDR3 contains 17 residues. V dropped 4 bases and J dropped 5; count of bases not matched to a gene: 12. CDR1 SGDLS and CDR2 YYNGEE come from the germline V gene. Here the CDR3 reads CASSPVPGQGAGTEAFF. The CDR3 nucleotides are TGTGCCAGCAGCCCAGTCCCGGGACAGGGGGCGGGGACTGAAGCTTTCTTT.

The V call is TRBV19, the J call TRBJ1-2, with 7 bases lining up with TRBD1. The ends lost 1 base at V and 8 bases at J; junction bases unmatched: 7. The CDR3 is 14 amino acids. Germline CDR1 is LNHDA and CDR2 is SQIVND (reference sequence). The CDR3 DNA is TGTGCCAGTAGTATAGCGGCAGGACAGGAAGGCTACACCTTC. Translation gives CASSIAAGQEGYTF.

The V call is TRBV7-8, the J call TRBJ1-5; no firm D call. V lost 1 base, J lost 0 bases, and 13 bases lay in between. Germline assignment: CDR1 SGHVS and CDR2 FQNEAQ. This CDR3 comprises 17 residues. This CDR3 reads CASSLVAVTHSNQPQHF. Here the CDR3 DNA reads TGTGCCAGCAGCTTAGTGGCAGTAACTCATAGCAATCAGCCCCAGCATTTT.

This clone appeared once. The chain joins TRBV7-9 to TRBJ2-7, with 9 nucleotides matching TRBD1. CDR3 length: 14 residues. Germline V lookup: CDR1 SEHNR, CDR2 FQNEAQ (reference sequence). V was pared by 4 bases and J by 2 bases, with 3 bases of the junction left unmatched. The CDR3 region has the DNA TGTGCCAGCAGCTCTCGGGACAGGGCCTACGAGCAGTACTTC. Translating it yields CASSSRDRAYEQYF.

The chain uses TRBV7-8 and TRBJ1-1, with 10 positions matching TRBD1. This CDR3 comprises 16 residues. V trimming: 1 base; J trimming: 0 bases; junction bases outside the gene matches: 2. Per germline, CDR1 SGHVS and CDR2 FQNEAQ. CDR3 sequence: CASSLGDRGLNTEAFF. CDR3 sequence (DNA): TGTGCCAGCAGCTTAGGGGACAGGGGCTTGAACACTGAAGCTTTCTTT.

The chain combines TRBV29-1 with TRBJ2-7; the D gene is possibly TRBD2 (6 bases). CDR3 length: 13 amino acids. Germline CDR1 and CDR2: SQVTM and ANQGSEA. Trimming stripped 3 bases from V and 2 bases from J, with 11 bases between. The CDR3 sequence is CSVDTGDPYEQYF. As DNA, the CDR3 is TGCAGCGTTGATACGGGGGACCCCTACGAGCAGTACTTC.

V gene TRBV6-6 combines with J gene TRBJ2-5; D may be TRBD2 (6 bases). CDR3 size: 13 residues. The V gene's germline CDR1 is MNHNY and CDR2 SVGAGI (reference sequence). The V end lost 7 bases, the J end lost 9 bases, and 18 bases lay between the germline ends. This CDR3 reads CASTYGVAAPQYF. The CDR3 DNA sequence: TGTGCCAGCACCTACGGAGTAGCGGCCCCCCAGTACTTC.

The rearrangement joins TRBV19 to TRBJ2-7; a possible D gene is TRBD2 (6 bases). Per germline, CDR1 LNHDA and CDR2 SQIVND (reference sequence). The CDR3 loop spans 16 amino acids. Trimming took off 4 bases at V and 4 bases at J, with 20 bases between the two ends. The CDR3 bases are TGTGCCAGTAGTAGGGGACCGGGAGACCCGGGGTACGAGCAGTACTTC. This gives the protein CASSRGPGDPGYEQYF.

This sequence joins TRBV7-2 and TRBJ2-7, with a possible D match to TRBD2 (6 bases). CDR1 and CDR2 from the germline V gene are SGHTA and FQGNSA. This CDR3 is built from 13 residues. V lost 7 bases and J lost 3, with 13 bases in between. CDR3 loop: CASTNGRDYEQYF. CDR3 DNA sequence: TGTGCCAGCACCAACGGGCGGGACTACGAGCAGTACTTC.

This chain joins TRBV5-6 and TRBJ1-1, with D unresolved. Trimming removed 3 bases at V and 2 bases at J, with 8 bases between. CDR1 is SGHDT and CDR2 is YYEEEE in the germline V gene. This CDR3 region has 13 residues. Here the CDR3 reads CASSSAVNTEAFF. The CDR3 DNA is TGTGCCAGCAGCTCGGCCGTTAACACTGAAGCTTTCTTT.

The CDR3: CASSYARGQRFNQPQHF. The CDR3 DNA sequence: TGTGCCAGCAGTTACGCTCGGGGGCAAAGGTTTAATCAGCCCCAGCATTTT. The chain employs TRBV11-2 and TRBJ1-5, with a possible D match to TRBD1 (6 bases). The CDR3 has 17 residues. Trimming pared 6 bases from V and 4 bases from J, leaving 22 bases between. CDR1 and CDR2 from the germline V gene are SGHAT and FQNNGV.

The CDR3 sequence is CASSPRGDGLSNQPQHF. CDR3 DNA: TGTGCCAGCAGTCCCCGCGGGGACGGTCTGAGCAATCAGCCCCAGCATTTT. The chain recombines TRBV9 with TRBJ1-5; maybe TRBD1 (5 bases). The CDR3 is 17 residues long. The V gene lost 5 bases and the J gene lost 1 base, with 19 bases spanning the gap. The germline V gene has CDR1 SGDLS and CDR2 YYNGEE.